The subject of this entry is one T cell receptor (beta chain). Its antigen is undetermined. These data belong to a study of siplizumab effects on memory and regulatory T cells. Study observations and caveats: In roughly 75-96% of proliferating CD4+ or CD8+ clones, a naive or memory phenotype could not be assigned. Alloreactive sequences that could be traced to unstimulated CD4+ memory cells showed a significant reduction under siplizumab.

Per sample, the assay covered approximately 91,000 TCR templates. Clones were sequenced by immunoSEQ multiplex PCR, and TCRdb holds only the in-frame ones, with some missing. Among over 100,000 clones listed, under 95% were seen once. This CDR3 comprises 11 residues. Germline V lookup: CDR1 SEHNR, CDR2 FQNEAQ (reference sequence). The ends were cut back, 2 bases at V and 6 bases at J, with 4 bases in the middle. The source is a human donor in good health. The material sequenced was Tregs sorted from blood. The chain is built from TRBV7-9 and TRBJ1-1; no reliable D call. The DNA for the CDR3 is TGTGCCAGCAGCTTATATTCTGAAGCTTTCTTT. Amino acid sequence: CASSLYSEAFF. Using reference TRBV7-9 and TRBJ1-1 for the parts outside the CDR3, the full variable domain is DTGVSQNPRHKITKRGQNVTFRCDPISEHNRLYWYRQTLGQGPEFLTYFQNEAQLEKSRLLSDRFSAERPKGSFSTLEIQRTEQGDSAMYLCASSLYSEAFFGQGTRLTVV.